This T cell receptor beta chain originates from a study of T cells in Graves' hyperthyroidism and ophthalmopathy. This clonotype was recorded many times. This CDR3 region has 12 residues. Deletions cut 1 base from V and 8 bases from J, with 8 bases between. The germline V gene has CDR1 SGHNT and CDR2 YENEEA. The PBMCs studied were ones that came from 9 to 10 ml fresh peripheral blood. Regions amplified from RNA transcripts were the TCR beta CDR3 regions. An initial round of RT-PCR targeting the TCR CDR3 relied on the HTBI primer set. TCRdb reprocessed the multiplex PCR reads via MiXCR and lists one record per CDR3 protein. Here the sample spans over 700,000 distinct CDR3 sequences, under 45% being singletons.

Material: blood. The TCR sequence derives from a woman in her thirties or forties with Graves' hyperthyroidism. This rearrangement joins TRBV11-3 to TRBJ1-1; no clear D gene. The CDR3 DNA sequence: TGTGCCAGCAGCTTAGGTCTTGTGGAAGCTTTCTTT. Protein product: CASSLGLVEAFF.